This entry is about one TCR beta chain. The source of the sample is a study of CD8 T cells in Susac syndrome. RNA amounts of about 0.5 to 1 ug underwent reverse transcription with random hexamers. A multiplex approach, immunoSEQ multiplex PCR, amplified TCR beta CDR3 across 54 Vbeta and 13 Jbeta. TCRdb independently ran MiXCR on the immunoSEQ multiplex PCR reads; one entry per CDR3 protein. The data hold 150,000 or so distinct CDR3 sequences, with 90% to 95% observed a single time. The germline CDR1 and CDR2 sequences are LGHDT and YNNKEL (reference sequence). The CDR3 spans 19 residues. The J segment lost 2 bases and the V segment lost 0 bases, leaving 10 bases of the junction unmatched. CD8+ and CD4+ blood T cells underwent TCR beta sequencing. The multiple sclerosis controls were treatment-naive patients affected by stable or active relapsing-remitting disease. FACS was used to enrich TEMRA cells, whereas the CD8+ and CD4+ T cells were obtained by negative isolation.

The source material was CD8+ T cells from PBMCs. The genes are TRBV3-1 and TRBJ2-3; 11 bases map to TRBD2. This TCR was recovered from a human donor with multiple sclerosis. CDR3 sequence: CASSQDQVPSGGNTDTQYF. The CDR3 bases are TGTGCCAGCAGCCAAGATCAGGTTCCTAGCGGGGGGAACACAGATACGCAGTATTTT.